What follows is one TCR beta chain and its context. This table comes from immunoSEQ multiplex PCR, and its TCRdb copy is limited to in-frame clones, with some not included. The table includes about 11,000 clones, around 82% detected once. The sample is drawn from a study of blood T cell dynamics during melanoma immunotherapy. Germline-derived CDR1 and CDR2 are SGHRS and YFSETQ. V shed 2 bases and J 4 bases; nucleotides not matched to a gene: 11. This CDR3 is built from 16 residues. Time point indicated: week 3, after first cycle of checkpoint inhibitor. The chain carries TRBV5-1 and TRBJ2-5; the match to TRBD1 covers 7 bases. Sequences were derived from blood, sampled from a patient treated with checkpoint blockade. This TCR came from a human donor with melanoma. The CDR3 sequence is CASSLTTGAGGETQYF. Here the CDR3 DNA reads TGCGCCAGCAGCTTAACTACAGGGGCAGGGGGAGAGACCCAGTACTTC. Full variable domain (outside the CDR3, taken from reference TRBV5-1 and TRBJ2-5): KAGVTQTPRYLIKTRGQQVTLSCSPISGHRSVSWYQQTPGQGLQFLFEYFSETQRNKGNFPGRFSGRQFSNSRSEMNVSTLELGDSALYLCASSLTTGAGGETQYFGPGTRLLVL.